These 20 T cell receptor beta chains originate from one sample sequenced in a study of blood T cell repertoires in COVID-19. The protocol was immunoSEQ multiplex PCR, while the TCRdb copy is restricted to in-frame clones and leaves out a portion. The table records some 290,000 clones, 88% of them present only once. Sequenced material: peripheral blood. These receptor sequences come from a woman younger than 45 with COVID-19, enrolled during active disease.

The rearrangement uses TRBV29-1 and TRBJ2-7; TRBD2 is a possible D gene (7 bases). CDR3 length equals 14 residues. CDR1 is SQVTM and CDR2 is ANQGSEA in the germline V gene. Deletions cut 7 bases from V and 5 bases from J, with 21 bases between. The CDR3 DNA sequence: TGCAGCGCCATAGGGGGTAGCGGGTACGACGAGCAGTACTTC. Protein: CSAIGGSGYDEQYF.

The rearrangement joins TRBV29-1 to TRBJ1-2, with TRBD1 as a possible D gene (6 bases). Germline V gene sequence: CDR1 SQVTM, CDR2 ANQGSEA. With 6 bases removed from V and 6 bases from J, the gap between germline ends came to 17 bases. There are 13 residues in the CDR3. The CDR3 region has the DNA TGCAGCGTGCAAACCCCAGGGGCCAATGGCTACACCTTC. Residues: CSVQTPGANGYTF. The whole variable domain, remainder taken from reference TRBV29-1 and TRBJ1-2, is SAVISQKPSRDICQRGTSLTIQCQVDSQVTMMFWYRQQPGQSLTLIATANQGSEATYESGFVIDKFPISRPNLTFSTLTVSNMSPEDSSIYLCSVQTPGANGYTFGSGTRLTVV.

For the CDR3, the DNA is TGTGCCAGCCGGACCTACGGGAGTGTCAATGAGCAGTTCTTC. Residues: CASRTYGSVNEQFF. V is TRBV27 and J is TRBJ2-1, with D possibly being TRBD2 (6 bases). Trimming took off 8 bases at V and 6 bases at J, with 17 bases between the two ends. There are 14 residues in the CDR3. Germline CDR1 and CDR2: MNHEY and SMNVEV (reference sequence).

This clone was seen just once. The rearrangement uses TRBV30 and TRBJ2-7, with D possibly TRBD1 on 6 matching bases. Trimming stripped 4 bases from V and 0 bases from J, with 16 bases between. The CDR3 contains 15 residues. Germline assignment: CDR1 GTSNPN and CDR2 SVGIG (reference sequence). The CDR3 coding sequence is TGTGCCTGGACCCGAAGGGGGATCAGCTCCTACGAGCAGTACTTC. This encodes CAWTRRGISSYEQYF.

This chain links TRBV4-3 with TRBJ2-3; a possible D gene is TRBD1 (5 bases). CDR3 size: 16 residues. V was clipped by 3 bases and J by 6 bases, with 19 bases between them. Per the germline V gene, CDR1 is LGHNA and CDR2 is YSLEER. The CDR3 spells CASSQGTGSPWDTQYF. Written as DNA, the CDR3 is TGCGCCAGCAGCCAGGGTACAGGCTCTCCCTGGGATACGCAGTATTTT.

The rearrangement joins TRBV19 to TRBJ2-7, with no clear D. CDR3 length equals 10 residues. Per germline, CDR1 LNHDA and CDR2 SQIVND (reference sequence). The V gene lost 7 bases and the J gene lost 5 bases, with 6 bases spanning the gap. Written as DNA, the CDR3 is TGTGCCAGTATCTGGCACGAGCAGTACTTC. This codes for CASIWHEQYF.

The J gene is TRBJ2-5, the V gene TRBV6-7; TRBD2 might be the D (5 bases). TRBV6-7 is flagged as an ORF with uncertain function. The germline V and J ends were trimmed by 6 bases and 4 bases, with 12 bases remaining between them. The CDR3 extends over 13 amino acids. CDR3 in DNA: TGTGCCAGCAGAATACAGCGGCGAGAGACCCAGTACTTC. Translation: CASRIQRRETQYF.

J is TRBJ2-7 and V is TRBV18; 9 bases match TRBD1. Losses at the gene ends were 4 bases for V and 5 bases for J; bases not matched to a gene: 9. The CDR3 runs to 15 residues. The germline gives CDR1 KGHSH, CDR2 LQKENI. The CDR3 sequence: CASSLPGQGVHEQYF. CDR3 coding DNA: TGTGCCAGCTCACTCCCGGGACAGGGAGTCCACGAGCAGTACTTC.

CDR3 sequence (DNA): TGTGCCAGCAGCCCTTCAACCGGGCCAGGAGGCTTAAATCAGCCCCAGCATTTT. It is translated as CASSPSTGPGGLNQPQHF. This rearrangement joins TRBV6-2 or TRBV6-3 to TRBJ1-5; D unresolved. In germline, CDR1 is MNHEY, CDR2 SVGEGT. V dropped 6 bases and J dropped 4 bases, with 25 bases sitting between them. The CDR3 length is 18 residues.

Note on this clone: Other DNA sequences in the sample encode the same CDR3. V is TRBV29-1 and J is TRBJ2-5; weak D call: TRBD2 (5 bases). Germline CDR1 and CDR2: SQVTM and ANQGSEA. CDR3 length: 12 residues. The germline V and J ends were trimmed by 4 bases and 5 bases, with 11 bases remaining between them. This chain's CDR3 is CSVGRGQETQYF. The CDR3, as DNA: TGCAGCGTTGGACGGGGTCAGGAGACCCAGTACTTC. Full variable domain (remainder filled in from reference TRBV29-1 and TRBJ2-5): SAVISQKPSRDICQRGTSLTIQCQVDSQVTMMFWYRQQPGQSLTLIATANQGSEATYESGFVIDKFPISRPNLTFSTLTVSNMSPEDSSIYLCSVGRGQETQYFGPGTRLLVL.

This sequence joins TRBV28 and TRBJ2-7, with D uncertain. The V end lost 4 bases, the J end lost 3 bases, and 10 bases lay between the germline ends. This CDR3 has 13 residues. Germline V gene lookup returns CDR1 MDHEN and CDR2 SYDVKM. The CDR3, as DNA: TGTGCCAGCAGTTCGACAAACCTCTACGAGCAGTACTTC. It yields the protein CASSSTNLYEQYF. Drawing the rest from reference TRBV28 and TRBJ2-7, the complete variable domain is DVKVTQSSRYLVKRTGEKVFLECVQDMDHENMFWYRQDPGLGLRLIYFSYDVKMKEKGDIPEGYSVSREKKERFSLILESASTNQTSMYLCASSSTNLYEQYFGPGTRLTVT.

The chain employs TRBV5-4 and TRBJ2-1, with 12 bases aligning to TRBD2. Germline CDR1 is SGHNT and CDR2 is YYREEE (reference sequence). Losses at the gene ends were 4 bases for V and 1 base for J; bases not matched to a gene: 0. The length of the CDR3 is 15 residues. The CDR3: CASSGLAGSYNEQFF. As DNA, the CDR3 is TGTGCCAGCAGCGGACTAGCGGGGTCCTACAATGAGCAGTTCTTC.

This chain connects TRBV25-1 to TRBJ2-5; tentatively, D is TRBD2 (7 bases). Germline lookup yields CDR1 MGHDK and CDR2 SYGVNS. Trimming left V 1 base short and J 2 bases short, with 14 bases between. CDR3 size: 16 residues. CDR3: CASSEWVGGRQETQYF. As DNA, the CDR3 is TGTGCCAGCAGTGAATGGGTGGGGGGGCGGCAAGAGACCCAGTACTTC.

The gene calls are TRBV29-1 and TRBJ2-2, with 13 nucleotides matching TRBD2. The CDR3 covers 14 residues. V lost 8 bases to trimming and J lost 6 bases; unmatched junction nucleotides: 6. In germline, CDR1 is SQVTM, CDR2 ANQGSEA. The CDR3 DNA reads TGCAGCTCCCGGACTAGCGGGAGCGCCGGGGAGCTGTTTTTT. This codes for CSSRTSGSAGELFF.

The V gene is TRBV10-3, the J gene TRBJ2-7, with TRBD1 matching 8 bases. CDR3 size: 14 residues. V lost 6 bases, J lost 6 bases, and 10 bases stayed unmatched. Looked up from germline, CDR1 is ENHRY and CDR2 is SYGVKD. This CDR3 is CAIRDREAASEQYF. The CDR3 bases are TGTGCCATCAGGGACAGGGAGGCCGCCTCCGAGCAGTACTTC.

The chain uses TRBV4-1 and TRBJ1-1, with D perhaps matching TRBD1 (6 bases). The length of the CDR3 is 14 residues. The germline V gene has CDR1 MGHRA and CDR2 YSYEKL. Trimming removed 6 bases from V and 2 bases from J, with 13 bases in between. CDR3 amino acids: CASRPGQPNTEAFF. The CDR3 nucleotides read TGCGCCAGCAGACCCGGACAGCCCAACACTGAAGCTTTCTTT.

The chain couples TRBV27 to TRBJ2-1; no clear D gene. Germline assignment: CDR1 MNHEY and CDR2 SMNVEV (reference sequence). CDR3 length equals 15 residues. V was clipped by 0 bases and J by 6 bases, with 12 bases between them. DNA of the CDR3: TGTGCCAGCAGTTTATCGAGCCTCCCCCGCAATGAGCAGTTCTTC. This translates into CASSLSSLPRNEQFF.

J is TRBJ2-6 and V is TRBV27; no clear D gene. Trimming stripped 2 bases from V and 0 bases from J, with 11 bases between. CDR1 is MNHEY, CDR2 SMNVEV, per germline (reference sequence). This CDR3 contains 17 residues. The CDR3 loop is CASSLRQVGSGANVLTF. In DNA form, the CDR3 reads TGTGCCAGCAGTTTACGGCAGGTGGGCTCTGGGGCCAACGTCCTGACTTTC.

V is TRBV29-1 and J is TRBJ2-7; 10 nucleotides align to TRBD2. Germline V gives CDR1 SQVTM, CDR2 ANQGSEA. V was pared by 6 bases and J by 2 bases, with 10 bases of the junction left unmatched. The CDR3 loop spans 15 amino acids. This CDR3 is CSVVFTSGAAYEQYF. CDR3 in DNA: TGCAGCGTGGTTTTTACTAGCGGGGCCGCCTACGAGCAGTACTTC.

V is TRBV9 and J is TRBJ1-3; weak D call: TRBD1 (6 bases). There are 16 residues in the CDR3. Germline values: CDR1 SGDLS, CDR2 YYNGEE. Trimming took off 5 bases at V and 6 bases at J, with 21 bases between the two ends. This CDR3 reads CASSRFPTGPENTIYF. The CDR3 bases are TGTGCCAGCAGTAGGTTCCCAACAGGGCCCGAAAACACCATATATTTT.